These 20 T cell receptor beta chains share one sample of origin, sequenced in a study of T cell clonotyping in hematopoietic cell transplantation. Time point in this sample: recipient sample about 28 days before transplant, after cytoreduction. Libraries were prepared by immunoSEQ multiplex PCR; TCRdb keeps only in-frame clonotypes and omits some of them. The sample lists about 45,000 clones, roughly four fifths seen once, with roughly 5.7% in the top ten. Material: peripheral blood mononuclear cells, obtained before stem cell transplant. The receptors were sampled from a man in his 60s with myelodysplastic syndrome. Some clones in this sample may be carry-over from other donors' samples.

The chain is built from TRBV5-1 and TRBJ2-7; D gene unclear. CDR1 and CDR2 (germline): SGHRS, YFSETQ. The CDR3 length is 14 residues. The V end was cut by 0 bases, the J end by 3 bases, with 10 bases between. Here the CDR3 DNA reads TGCGCCAGCAGCTTGGGCCCGGAAGGCTACGAGCAGTACTTC. It codes for CASSLGPEGYEQYF.

The chain is built from TRBV18 and TRBJ1-2; D call uncertain. The CDR3 is made up of 13 amino acids. The germline V gene encodes CDR1 KGHSH and CDR2 LQKENI. V dropped 0 bases and J dropped 3 bases, with 5 bases sitting between them. Written as DNA, the CDR3 is TGTGCCAGCTCACCACCGACGGACTATGGCTACACCTTC. Its protein is CASSPPTDYGYTF.

This chain uses TRBV18 with TRBJ1-2; D is perhaps TRBD1 (5 bases). V was shortened by 2 bases and J by 4 bases, with 11 bases between the two germline ends. The CDR3 loop spans 14 amino acids. The germline CDR1 and CDR2 sequences are KGHSH and LQKENI. The CDR3 DNA follows: TGTGCCAGCTCACCAATAGGTGGGACCTATGGCTACACCTTC. Its translation: CASSPIGGTYGYTF.

This sequence joins TRBV5-1 and TRBJ1-2; 8 nucleotides match TRBD1. Per the germline V gene, CDR1 is SGHRS and CDR2 is YFSETQ. This CDR3 comprises 16 residues. The V and J ends lost 0 bases and 1 base, in that order; junction bases with no gene match: 5. The CDR3 bases are TGCGCCAGCAGCTTGGCTTGGGACAGGCTTAACTATGGCTACACCTTC. Its translation is CASSLAWDRLNYGYTF.

V is TRBV11-2 and J is TRBJ1-1, with D perhaps matching TRBD1 (5 bases). Germline CDR1 is SGHAT and CDR2 is FQNNGV. The CDR3 has 15 residues. The V end was cut by 2 bases, the J end by 3 bases, with 13 bases between. In nucleotides, the CDR3 is TGTGCCAGCAGCTTATTTGGCAGGGTAGACACTGAAGCTTTCTTT. Translating it yields CASSLFGRVDTEAFF. The full variable domain, its missing parts supplied by reference TRBV11-2 and TRBJ1-1, is EAGVAQSPRYKIIEKRQSVAFWCNPISGHATLYWYQQILGQGPKLLIQFQNNGVVDDSQLPKDRFSAERLKGVDSTLKIQPAKLEDSAVYLCASSLFGRVDTEAFFGQGTRLTVV.

V gene TRBV25-1 combines with J gene TRBJ1-4; 7 positions agree with TRBD1. CDR1 MGHDK and CDR2 SYGVNS come from the germline V gene. The CDR3 consists of 11 residues. Unmatched junction bases numbered 7, after V lost 9 bases and J lost 12 bases. The CDR3 coding sequence is TGTGCCAGTGGACAGGCCGTGGAACTGTTTTTT. This gives the protein CASGQAVELFF.

The gene calls are TRBV5-4 and TRBJ1-6, with D unclear. Trimming left V 1 base short and J 4 bases short, with 9 bases between. The CDR3 contains 15 residues. CDR1 is SGHNT and CDR2 is YYREEE in the germline V gene (reference sequence). This CDR3 reads CASSLPAEYNSPLHF. CDR3 nucleotides: TGTGCCAGCAGCTTGCCTGCAGAATATAATTCACCCCTCCACTTT. The complete variable domain, with remaining parts taken from reference TRBV5-4 and TRBJ1-6, reads ETGVTQSPTHLIKTRGQQVTLRCSSQSGHNTVSWYQQALGQGPQFIFQYYREEENGRGNFPPRFSGLQFPNYSSELNVNALELDDSALYLCASSLPAEYNSPLHFGNGTRLTVT.

CDR3 DNA: TGTGCCAGCAGCCTTCTCAGGGAGAACACTGAAGCTTTCTTT. This encodes CASSLLRENTEAFF. This sequence joins TRBV7-9 and TRBJ1-1; TRBD1 might be the D (5 bases). V lost 5 bases and J 1 base, leaving 11 bases between the germline ends. Germline CDR1 is SEHNR and CDR2 is FQNEAQ (reference sequence). CDR3 length: 14 amino acids.

This rearrangement joins TRBV28 to TRBJ2-1; 8 bases are shared with TRBD2. Germline V CDR1 and CDR2: MDHEN, SYDVKM. After removal of 4 bases from V and 8 bases from J, the junction contained 13 bases not matched to a gene. The CDR3 consists of 16 residues. CDR3 amino acids: CASSYTPGGLGDEQFF. CDR3 coding DNA: TGTGCCAGCAGTTATACTCCGGGGGGGCTAGGGGATGAGCAGTTCTTC. Drawing the rest from reference TRBV28 and TRBJ2-1, the complete variable domain is DVKVTQSSRYLVKRTGEKVFLECVQDMDHENMFWYRQDPGLGLRLIYFSYDVKMKEKGDIPEGYSVSREKKERFSLILESASTNQTSMYLCASSYTPGGLGDEQFFGPGTRLTVL.

This chain links TRBV29-1 with TRBJ1-1; TRBD1 might be the D (5 bases). Germline V gives CDR1 SQVTM, CDR2 ANQGSEA. V lost 1 base to trimming and J lost 1 base, with 10 bases between them. The CDR3 consists of 14 residues. The CDR3 protein is CSVEVRGGNTEAFF. The CDR3 DNA is TGCAGCGTTGAAGTTCGGGGGGGGAACACTGAAGCTTTCTTT.

This sequence joins TRBV6-5 and TRBJ1-5; TRBD1 matches at 7 bases. This CDR3 comprises 14 residues. V was pared by 6 bases and J by 7 bases, with 9 bases of the junction left unmatched. In germline, CDR1 is MNHEY, CDR2 SVGAGI. The CDR3 bases are TGTGCCAGCAGACAGAGACAGGGACGGCAGCCCCAGCATTTT. This codes for CASRQRQGRQPQHF.

This sequence joins TRBV4-3 and TRBJ1-3; D is uncertain. Trimming cost V 8 bases and J 0 bases, with 14 bases left between them. The CDR3 loop spans 15 amino acids. The V gene's germline CDR1 is LGHNA and CDR2 YSLEER. CDR3 protein: CASSKDGSSGNTIYF. In DNA, the CDR3 is TGCGCCAGCTCTAAGGACGGAAGCTCTGGAAACACCATATATTTT.

V usage is TRBV19 and J usage is TRBJ1-1; D is unresolved. The germline V gene has CDR1 LNHDA and CDR2 SQIVND (reference sequence). The V end was cut by 5 bases, the J end by 1 base, with 32 bases between. There are 21 residues in the CDR3. CDR3 in amino acids: CASSAVAVSRLVLGANTEAFF. The CDR3 nucleotides are TGTGCCAGTAGTGCTGTGGCAGTTAGCCGCCTCGTCCTCGGTGCGAACACTGAAGCTTTCTTT.

The chain joins TRBV20-1 to TRBJ2-7; D possibly corresponds to TRBD2 (5 bases). In germline, CDR1 is DFQATT, CDR2 SNEGSKA (reference sequence). Trimming cost V 5 bases and J 2 bases, with 7 bases left between them. There are 11 residues in the CDR3. CDR3 amino acids: CSADGTYEQYF. The CDR3 DNA sequence: TGCAGTGCTGACGGGACCTACGAGCAGTACTTC.

This rearrangement joins TRBV6-6 to TRBJ1-6; D is ambiguous. In germline, CDR1 is MNHNY, CDR2 SVGAGI (reference sequence). The CDR3 runs to 14 residues. V was trimmed by 6 bases and J by 4 bases, leaving 10 bases between them. The CDR3 region is CASSRTAYNSPLHF. The CDR3 DNA sequence: TGTGCCAGCAGCCGGACGGCTTATAATTCACCCCTCCACTTT.

V is TRBV7-2 and J is TRBJ1-2; D possibly corresponds to TRBD1 (5 bases). Germline CDR1 reads SGHTA; CDR2 reads FQGNSA. V was trimmed by 4 bases and J by 10 bases, leaving 13 bases between them. The CDR3 is 12 amino acids. CDR3 sequence (DNA): TGTGCCAGCAGCTCCTCCAGGGTGTACTACACCTTC. It yields the protein CASSSSRVYYTF.

The chain combines TRBV2 with TRBJ2-3, with D tentatively TRBD2 (5 bases). Trimming took 5 bases from V and 0 from J, leaving 12 bases between them. The V gene's germline CDR1 is SNHLY and CDR2 FYNNEI. This CDR3 is 15 amino acids long. The DNA of the CDR3 is TGTGCCAGCAGTCGGGAAGTAACTAGCACAGATACGCAGTATTTT. Its translation is CASSREVTSTDTQYF.

V and J are TRBV19 and TRBJ1-5; TRBD1 agrees at 7 bases. The CDR3 spans 15 residues. V was clipped by 3 bases and J by 7 bases; unmatched bases: 9. Germline V gives CDR1 LNHDA, CDR2 SQIVND (reference sequence). In nucleotides, the CDR3 is TGTGCCAGTAGTATGTCAGGGGGGTTCTCGCAGCCCCAGCATTTT. Amino acids: CASSMSGGFSQPQHF.

This chain joins TRBV7-2 and TRBJ1-1, with a weak D call TRBD1 (6 bases). CDR1 and CDR2 (germline): SGHTA, FQGNSA. This CDR3 contains 14 residues. Trimming shortened V by 4 bases and J by 8 bases, and 17 bases separated the two germline ends. The CDR3: CASSYPTGRVEAFF. CDR3 bases: TGTGCCAGCAGCTATCCGACAGGAAGGGTCGAAGCTTTCTTT.

The chain combines TRBV2 with TRBJ1-1, with D hard to call. This CDR3 comprises 13 residues. Deletions cut 6 bases from V and 5 bases from J, with 13 bases between. From germline, CDR1 is SNHLY and CDR2 FYNNEI. CDR3 sequence (DNA): TGTGCCAGCAGACCGCCGGTGGAAACTGAAGCTTTCTTT. Amino acids: CASRPPVETEAFF.